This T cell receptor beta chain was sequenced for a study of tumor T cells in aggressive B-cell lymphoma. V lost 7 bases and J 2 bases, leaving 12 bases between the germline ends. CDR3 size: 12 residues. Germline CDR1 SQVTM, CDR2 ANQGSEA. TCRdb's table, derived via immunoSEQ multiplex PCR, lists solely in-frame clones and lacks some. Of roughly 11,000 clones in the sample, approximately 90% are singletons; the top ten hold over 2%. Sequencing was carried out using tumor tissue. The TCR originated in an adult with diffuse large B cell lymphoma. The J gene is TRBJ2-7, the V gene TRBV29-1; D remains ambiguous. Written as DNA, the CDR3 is TGCAGCGCCGATGACGGAGCCTACGAGCAGTACTTC. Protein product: CSADDGAYEQYF.